The clone carrying this TCR beta chain was found a few times. Its antigen is as yet unknown. The study profiled TCR beta VDJ and CDR3 using genomic DNA as template. One entry per CDR3 protein results from TCRdb running MiXCR on the reads. The table has 100,000 to 150,000 distinct CDR3 sequences, roughly 40% seen once. CD8+CD57+ cell expansion, shown by flow cytometry, had occurred in the patients selected for sequencing. Each patient carried a diagnosis of severe acquired aplastic anemia. Therapy had not been given to patients before blood sampling. The CDR3 consists of 12 residues. Between the trimmed V and J ends, which lost 1 base and 3 bases, there was a span of 2 bases. Germline V gene lookup returns CDR1 SGHTA and CDR2 FQGNSA. This sample is drawn from a study of CD8+CD57+ T cells in acquired aplastic anemia. Regarding the study as a whole: Sharing between patients and controls was observed for around 30 CD8+ CDR3 sequences.

The sequenced material came from sorted CD4+, CD8+, or CD8+CD57+ T cells (not recorded which) from PBMCs. The J gene is TRBJ2-3, the V gene TRBV7-2; D call uncertain. The receptor's source is a human donor with aplastic anemia. CDR3 coding DNA: TGTGCCAGCAGCTTAGATACAGATACGCAGTATTTT. Residues: CASSLDTDTQYF.